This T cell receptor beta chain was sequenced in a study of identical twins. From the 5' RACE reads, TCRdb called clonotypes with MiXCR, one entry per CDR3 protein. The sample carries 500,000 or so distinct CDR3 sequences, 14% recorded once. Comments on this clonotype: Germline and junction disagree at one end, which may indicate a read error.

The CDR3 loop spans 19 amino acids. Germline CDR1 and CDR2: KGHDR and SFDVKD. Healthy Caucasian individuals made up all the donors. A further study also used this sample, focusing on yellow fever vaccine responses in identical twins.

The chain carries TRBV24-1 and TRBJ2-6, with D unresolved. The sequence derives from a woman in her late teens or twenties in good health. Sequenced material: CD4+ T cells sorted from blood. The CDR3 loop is CATRDSDPGRTSGANVLTF. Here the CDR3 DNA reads TGTGCCACCAGGGATTCCGACCCTGGACGGACCTCTGGGGCCAACGTCCTGACTTTC.